Described below is a single T cell receptor beta chain sequence and its context. This clonotype was seen repeatedly, ten times or more. The specificity of this receptor is unknown. No quality values exist for individual bases; no much larger clone is one base distant. This sample was included in a study of response to subunit inactivated influenza vaccine (dated by TCRdb to about 2018). For the study in its entirety: Deep quantitative T cell receptor repertoire profiling was used in the study to track responses to a trivalent subunit inactivated influenza vaccine.

Receptors were amplified or captured by RT-PCR. Instrument used: Illumina HiSeq 2500. The raw public data were reprocessed by TCRdb itself: fastp quality trimming at Q25, MiXCR clonotype calling, in-frame beta chains only. Records with the same CDR3 protein are collapsed into one entry carrying the most frequent genes and DNA. Counted in this sample were over 150,000 distinct CDR3 sequences; around 10% of them appeared once. Around 35% of the sample comes from the top ten. The CDR3 runs 13 amino acids, cysteine and phenylalanine included. Here the CDR3 DNA is all that survives: 39 bases in frame from base 1. Trimming costs V 5 bases and J 4 bases, and their ends lie 9 bases apart. The germline V gene (reference sequence) provides CDR1 PRHDT and CDR2 FYEKMQ. General findings and caveats noted by the study authors: It was suggested by the authors that each seasonal influenza vaccination may recruit only a limited number of new T cells.

Recombination joined TRBV13 with TRBJ2-1; the D gene is unclear. The material was CD8+ T cells sorted from PBMCs, obtained 23 to 25 months after vaccination. The TCR comes from a man in his fifties or sixties who received an inactivated influenza vaccine. Donor details come from another sample of the same person, matched by shared clones. The CDR3 region reads CASSSAPYNEQFF. The nucleotide sequence is given as TGTGCCAGCAGCAGTGCTCCTTACAATGAGCAGTTCTTC.